This T cell receptor beta chain stems from a study of CD8 T cells in Susac syndrome. The V and J ends lost 0 bases and 5 bases respectively, with 6 bases between them. CDR1 and CDR2 (germline): SGDLS, YYNGEE. The length of the CDR3 is 13 residues. Age- and sex-matched healthy donors served as the control group. RNA amounts of roughly 0.45 to 1 ug underwent reverse transcription with random hexamers. From the immunoSEQ multiplex PCR reads, TCRdb called clonotypes with MiXCR, one entry per CDR3 protein. The sample consists of some 120,000 distinct CDR3 sequences, roughly 96% of them appearing once. The sequence derives from a human donor in good health. This sequence joins TRBV9 and TRBJ2-1; D remains unclear. Sequenced input: CD4+ T cells from PBMCs. CDR3 nucleotide sequence: TGTGCCAGCAGCGTAGTGGGTAACAATGAGCAGTTCTTC. Its translation is CASSVVGNNEQFF.